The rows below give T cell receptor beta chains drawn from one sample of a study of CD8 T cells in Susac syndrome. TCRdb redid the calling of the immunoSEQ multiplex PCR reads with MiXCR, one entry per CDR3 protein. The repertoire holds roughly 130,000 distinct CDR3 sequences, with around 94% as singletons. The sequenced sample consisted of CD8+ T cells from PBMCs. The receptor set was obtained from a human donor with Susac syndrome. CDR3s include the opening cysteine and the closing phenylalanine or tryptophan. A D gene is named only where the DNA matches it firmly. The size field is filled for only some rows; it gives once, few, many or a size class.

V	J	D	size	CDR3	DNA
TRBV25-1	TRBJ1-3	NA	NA	CATKRENTIYF	TGTGCCACCAAGCGGGAAAACACCATATATTTT
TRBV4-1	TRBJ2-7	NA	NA	CASSLRDSLSYEQYF	TGCGCCAGCAGCCTACGGGATTCGCTCTCCTACGAGCAGTACTTC
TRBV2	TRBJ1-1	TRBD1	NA	CASRAGGTAEAFF	TGTGCCAGCAGGGCAGGGGGCACCGCTGAAGCTTTCTTT
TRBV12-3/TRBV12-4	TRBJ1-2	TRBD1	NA	CASSPMGQYYGYTF	TGTGCCAGCAGTCCCATGGGACAGTACTATGGCTACACCTTC
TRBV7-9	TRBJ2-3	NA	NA	CASSLVGNGGTDTQYF	TGTGCCAGCAGCTTAGTTGGAAATGGGGGCACAGATACGCAGTATTTT
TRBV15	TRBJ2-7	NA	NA	CATSAGAAWYEQYF	TGTGCCACCAGCGCTGGGGCGGCTTGGTACGAGCAGTACTTC
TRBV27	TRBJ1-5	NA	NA	CASSFAGRGQPQHF	TGTGCCAGCAGTTTCGCGGGAAGGGGACAGCCCCAGCATTTT
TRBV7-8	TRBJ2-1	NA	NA	CASSFGASAYEQFF	TGTGCCAGCAGCTTTGGGGCGAGCGCCTATGAGCAGTTCTTC
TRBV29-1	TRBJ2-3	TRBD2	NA	CSVEAQTSGGAVDTQYF	TGCAGCGTTGAAGCCCAGACTAGCGGGGGGGCTGTGGATACGCAGTATTTT
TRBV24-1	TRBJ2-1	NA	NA	CATSDSDSNNEQFF	TGTGCCACCAGTGATTCGGACTCGAACAATGAGCAGTTCTTC
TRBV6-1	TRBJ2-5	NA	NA	CASLDWPQETQYF	TGTGCCAGCCTAGACTGGCCGCAAGAGACCCAGTACTTC
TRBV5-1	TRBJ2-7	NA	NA	CASSGGLYEQYF	TGCGCCAGCAGCGGGGGACTCTACGAGCAGTACTTC
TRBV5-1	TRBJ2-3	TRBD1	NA	CASSWNRGVTDTQYF	TGCGCCAGCAGCTGGAACAGGGGTGTGACAGATACGCAGTATTTT
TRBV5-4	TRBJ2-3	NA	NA	CASSLGITDTQYF	TGTGCCAGCAGCTTAGGTATCACAGATACGCAGTATTTT
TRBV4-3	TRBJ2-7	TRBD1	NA	CASSPTGGIYEQYF	TGCGCCAGCAGTCCCACAGGGGGAATCTACGAGCAGTACTTC
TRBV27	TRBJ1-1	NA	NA	CASSLPGGNTEAFF	TGTGCCAGCAGTTTACCGGGTGGGAACACTGAAGCTTTCTTT
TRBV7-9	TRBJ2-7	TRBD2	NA	CASSATSGRAYEQYF	TGTGCCAGCAGCGCTACTAGCGGGAGAGCCTACGAGCAGTACTTC
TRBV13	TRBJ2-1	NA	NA	CASSPGRETYNEQFF	TGTGCCAGCAGCCCAGGACGGGAGACCTACAATGAGCAGTTCTTC
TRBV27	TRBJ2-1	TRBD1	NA	CASSWTGAYNEQFF	TGTGCCAGCAGTTGGACAGGGGCCTACAATGAGCAGTTCTTC
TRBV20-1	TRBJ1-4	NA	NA	CSASRGQGIEKLFF	TGCAGTGCTTCCAGGGGTCAGGGAATTGAAAAACTGTTTTTT
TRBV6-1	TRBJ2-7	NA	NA	CASSGYGGSYEQYF	TGTGCCAGCAGTGGATACGGGGGAAGCTACGAGCAGTACTTC
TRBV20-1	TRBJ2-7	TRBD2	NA	CSASSGGAYEQYF	TGCAGTGCCAGCAGCGGGGGGGCCTACGAGCAGTACTTC
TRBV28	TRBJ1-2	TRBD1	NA	CASSPLHLTTGVQGYTF	TGTGCCAGCAGTCCTCTCCATCTCACGACAGGGGTCCAGGGCTACACCTTC
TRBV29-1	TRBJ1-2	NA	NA	CSVEVQGEDYGYTF	TGCAGCGTTGAGGTTCAGGGCGAGGACTATGGCTACACCTTC
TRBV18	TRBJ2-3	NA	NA	CASSPLKVDTDTQYF	TGTGCCAGCTCACCACTTAAGGTAGACACAGATACGCAGTATTTT
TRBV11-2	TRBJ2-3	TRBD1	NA	CASSPTGAVIDTQYF	TGTGCCAGCAGCCCGACAGGGGCGGTTATAGATACGCAGTATTTT
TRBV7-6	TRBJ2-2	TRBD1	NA	CASSIRTGPNTGELFF	TGTGCCAGCAGCATTCGGACAGGTCCGAACACCGGGGAGCTGTTTTTT
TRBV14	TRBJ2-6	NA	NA	CASSPHRSGANVLTF	TGTGCCAGCAGCCCGCATCGCTCTGGGGCCAACGTCCTGACTTTC
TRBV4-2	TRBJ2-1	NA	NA	CASSQAQEQFF	TGTGCCAGCAGCCAAGCCCAGGAGCAGTTCTTC
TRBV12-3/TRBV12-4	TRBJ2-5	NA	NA	CASSPAVGQETQYF	TGTGCCAGCAGTCCTGCTGTGGGGCAAGAGACCCAGTACTTC
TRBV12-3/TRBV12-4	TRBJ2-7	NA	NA	CASSSVQGYEQYF	TGTGCCAGCAGTTCCGTACAGGGCTACGAGCAGTACTTC
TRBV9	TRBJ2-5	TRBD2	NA	CASSEFGGWTQYF	TGTGCCAGCAGCGAGTTCGGGGGGTGGACCCAGTACTTC
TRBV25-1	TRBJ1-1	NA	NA	CASTHTGMSTEAFF	TGTGCCAGCACCCATACAGGGATGTCCACTGAAGCTTTCTTT
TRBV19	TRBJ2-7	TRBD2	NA	CASSIVGLVAFYEQYF	TGTGCCAGTAGTATAGTTGGACTAGTAGCTTTCTACGAGCAGTACTTC
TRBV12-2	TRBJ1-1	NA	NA	CASRPRSKLPNTEAFF	TGTGCAAGTCGCCCCCGTTCGAAACTGCCAAACACTGAAGCTTTCTTT
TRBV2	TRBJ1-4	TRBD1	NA	CASSKWTGAKDGFF	TGTGCCAGCAGTAAATGGACAGGGGCGAAAGATGGGTTTTTT
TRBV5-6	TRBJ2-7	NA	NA	CASGGRSGYEQYF	TGTGCCAGCGGTGGTCGCAGTGGCTACGAGCAGTACTTC
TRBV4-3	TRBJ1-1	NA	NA	CASSQDVGLNTEAFF	TGCGCCAGCAGCCAAGATGTAGGTTTGAACACTGAAGCTTTCTTT
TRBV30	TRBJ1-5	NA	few	CAWSVDGYNQPQHF	TGTGCCTGGAGTGTAGACGGCTACAATCAGCCCCAGCATTTT
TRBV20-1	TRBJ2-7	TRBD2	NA	CSATREGYEQYF	TGCAGTGCAACCCGGGAGGGGTACGAGCAGTACTTC
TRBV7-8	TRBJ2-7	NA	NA	CASSLAGGGGLPYEQYF	TGTGCCAGCAGCCTCGCAGGGGGCGGGGGCTTACCCTACGAGCAGTACTTC
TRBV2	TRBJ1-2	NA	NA	CASSDGSNYGYTF	TGTGCCAGCAGTGATGGGTCCAACTATGGCTACACCTTC
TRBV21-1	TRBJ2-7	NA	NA	CASSPRDHYEQYF	TGTGCCAGCAGCCCACGGGACCACTACGAGCAGTACTTC
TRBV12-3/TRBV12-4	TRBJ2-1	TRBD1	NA	CASSLTGGNEQFF	TGTGCCAGCAGTTTGACAGGGGGCAATGAGCAGTTCTTC
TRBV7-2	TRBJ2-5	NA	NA	CASSPPHGPLRETQYF	TGTGCCAGCAGCCCCCCCCACGGGCCCTTGAGGGAGACCCAGTACTTC
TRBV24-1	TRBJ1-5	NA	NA	CATSDTGVDGAQHF	TGTGCCACCAGTGACACAGGAGTGGACGGGGCCCAGCATTTT
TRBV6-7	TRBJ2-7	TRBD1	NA	CASTLGDSYEQYF	TGTGCCAGCACCTTAGGGGACAGCTACGAGCAGTACTTC
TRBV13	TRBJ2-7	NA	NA	CASSSAQGRLFHEQYF	TGTGCCAGCAGCTCGGCTCAGGGGAGATTGTTCCACGAGCAGTACTTC
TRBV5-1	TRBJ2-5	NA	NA	CASSLGQIDQETQYF	TGCGCCAGCAGCTTGGGCCAGATAGACCAAGAGACCCAGTACTTC
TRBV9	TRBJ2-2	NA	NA	CASSVEQGGTGELFF	TGTGCCAGCAGCGTAGAACAGGGAGGCACCGGGGAGCTGTTTTTT
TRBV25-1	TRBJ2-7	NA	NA	CASTRDGAAEGYEQYF	TGTGCCAGCACCCGGGACGGTGCCGCGGAAGGCTACGAGCAGTACTTC
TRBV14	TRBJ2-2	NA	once	CASSQVMASVTGELFF	TGTGCCAGCAGCCAAGTAATGGCTAGTGTCACCGGGGAGCTGTTTTTT
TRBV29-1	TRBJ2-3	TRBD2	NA	CSAGGAHDTQYF	TGCAGCGCCGGGGGGGCCCATGATACGCAGTATTTT
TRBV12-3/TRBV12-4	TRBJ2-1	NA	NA	CASSLAGRGYGNEQFF	TGTGCCAGCAGTTTGGCCGGCAGGGGATACGGGAATGAGCAGTTCTTC
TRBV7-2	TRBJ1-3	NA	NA	CATPGGGPGNTIYF	TGTGCCACGCCCGGCGGGGGTCCTGGAAACACCATATATTTT